This T cell receptor (beta chain) was sequenced in a study of response to subunit inactivated influenza vaccine (dated by TCRdb to the late 2010s). For context, the study as a whole: To follow how T cells responded to a trivalent subunit inactivated influenza vaccine, the researchers relied on deep quantitative profiling of the T cell receptor repertoire. What the authors observed across the whole study: The authors proposed that each seasonal influenza vaccination may bring in only a limited number of new T cells.

The sample holds many counts of this clonotype. Which antigen it targets is not known. No quality values exist for individual bases; no much larger clone is one base distant. Library preparation used RT-PCR. TCRdb names Illumina HiSeq 2500 as the instrument used. TCRdb cleaned the public reads at Q25 with fastp, built clones with MiXCR and kept in-frame beta chains. Identical CDR3 protein sequences are pooled into one entry, listed with their most common genes and DNA. The sample contains around 570,000 distinct CDR3 sequences, less than 10% of them found a single time. 10% to 15% of the sample goes to the ten largest clones. V loses 0 bases of germline sequence and J loses 1 base, and the interval between the two ends is 4 bases. The germline V gene yields SGHRS for CDR1 and YFSETQ for CDR2. CDR3 length: 13 amino acids, cysteine to phenylalanine. Only the CDR3 DNA is retained, 39 bases long and in frame from the first base.

Here the chain combines TRBV5-1 and TRBJ2-5; the D gene identity is not certain. This receptor was identified in a man between 50 and 70 years old who received an inactivated influenza vaccine. Donor details come from another sample of the same person, matched by shared clones. This specimen was PBMCs from blood, taken around 2 years after vaccination. The CDR3 in this case is CASSLAIQETQYF. The sequenced DNA is TGCGCCAGCAGCTTGGCCATCCAAGAGACCCAGTACTTC.